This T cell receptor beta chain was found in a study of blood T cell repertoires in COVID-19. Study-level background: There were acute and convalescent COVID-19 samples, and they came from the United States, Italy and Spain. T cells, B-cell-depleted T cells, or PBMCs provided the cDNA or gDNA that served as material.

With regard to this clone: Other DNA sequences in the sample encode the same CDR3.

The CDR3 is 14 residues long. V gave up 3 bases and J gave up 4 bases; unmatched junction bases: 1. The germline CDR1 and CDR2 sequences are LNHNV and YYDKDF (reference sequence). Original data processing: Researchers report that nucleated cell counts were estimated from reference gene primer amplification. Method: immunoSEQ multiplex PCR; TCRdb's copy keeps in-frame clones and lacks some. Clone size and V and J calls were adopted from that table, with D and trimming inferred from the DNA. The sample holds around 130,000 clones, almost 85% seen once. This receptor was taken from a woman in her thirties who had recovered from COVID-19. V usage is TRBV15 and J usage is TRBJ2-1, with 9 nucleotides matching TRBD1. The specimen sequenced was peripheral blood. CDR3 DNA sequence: TGTGCCACCAGCAGGGGGACAGGGTACAATGAGCAGTTCTTC. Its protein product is CATSRGTGYNEQFF.